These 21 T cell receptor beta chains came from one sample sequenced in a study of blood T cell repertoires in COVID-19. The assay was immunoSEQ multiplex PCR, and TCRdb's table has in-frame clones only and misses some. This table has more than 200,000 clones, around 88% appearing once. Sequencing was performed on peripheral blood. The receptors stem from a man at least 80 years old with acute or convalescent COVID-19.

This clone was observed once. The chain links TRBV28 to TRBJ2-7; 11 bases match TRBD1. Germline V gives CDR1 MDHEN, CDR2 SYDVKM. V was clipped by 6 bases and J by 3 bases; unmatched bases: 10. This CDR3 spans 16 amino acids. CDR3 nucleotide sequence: TGTGCCAGCAGGCCTCCCGGGACAGGGGGAATCTACGAGCAGTACTTC. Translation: CASRPPGTGGIYEQYF. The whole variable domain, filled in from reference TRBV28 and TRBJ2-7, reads DVKVTQSSRYLVKRTGEKVFLECVQDMDHENMFWYRQDPGLGLRLIYFSYDVKMKEKGDIPEGYSVSREKKERFSLILESASTNQTSMYLCASRPPGTGGIYEQYFGPGTRLTVT.

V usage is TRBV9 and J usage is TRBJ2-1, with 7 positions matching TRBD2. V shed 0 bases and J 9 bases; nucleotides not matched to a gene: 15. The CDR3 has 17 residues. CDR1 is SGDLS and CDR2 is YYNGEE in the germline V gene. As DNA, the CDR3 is TGTGCCAGCAGCGTAGCTTATTCGCGGGGGTCCTTCGGTGAGCAGTTCTTC. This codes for CASSVAYSRGSFGEQFF.

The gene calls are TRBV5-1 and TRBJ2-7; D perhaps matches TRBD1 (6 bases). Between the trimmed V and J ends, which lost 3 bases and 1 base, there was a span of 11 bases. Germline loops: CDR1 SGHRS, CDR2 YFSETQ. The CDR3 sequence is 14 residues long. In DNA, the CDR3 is TGCGCCAGCAGCTCCGGGACATCTTCCTACGAGCAGTACTTC. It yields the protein CASSSGTSSYEQYF.

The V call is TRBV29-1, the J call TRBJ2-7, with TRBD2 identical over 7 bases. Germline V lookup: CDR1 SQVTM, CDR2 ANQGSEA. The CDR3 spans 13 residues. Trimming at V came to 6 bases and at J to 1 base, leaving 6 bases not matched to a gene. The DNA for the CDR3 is TGCAGCGTGCCCGGGACTACGTCCTACGAGCAGTACTTC. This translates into CSVPGTTSYEQYF.

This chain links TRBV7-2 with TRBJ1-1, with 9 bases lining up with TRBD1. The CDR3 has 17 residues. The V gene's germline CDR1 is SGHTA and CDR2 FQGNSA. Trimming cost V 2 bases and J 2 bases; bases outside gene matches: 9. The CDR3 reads CASSLIGTGRVNTEAFF. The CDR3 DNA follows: TGTGCCAGCAGCTTAATCGGGACAGGGAGGGTAAACACTGAAGCTTTCTTT. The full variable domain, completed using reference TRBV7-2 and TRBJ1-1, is GAGVSQSPSNKVTEKGKDVELRCDPISGHTALYWYRQSLGQGLEFLIYFQGNSAPDKSGLPSDRFSAERTGGSVSTLTIQRTQQEDSAVYLCASSLIGTGRVNTEAFFGQGTRLTVV.

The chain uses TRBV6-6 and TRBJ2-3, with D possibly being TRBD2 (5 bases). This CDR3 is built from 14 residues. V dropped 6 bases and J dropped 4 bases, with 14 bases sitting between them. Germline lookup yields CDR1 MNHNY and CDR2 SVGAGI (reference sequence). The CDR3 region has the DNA TGTGCCAGCAGCCGGACTTCCCCGCCAGATACGCAGTATTTT. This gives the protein CASSRTSPPDTQYF.

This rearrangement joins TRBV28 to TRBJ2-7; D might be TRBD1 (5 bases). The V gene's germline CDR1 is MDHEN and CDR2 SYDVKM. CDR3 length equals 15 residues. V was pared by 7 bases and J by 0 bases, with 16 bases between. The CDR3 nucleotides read TGTGCCAGCATGGTGAGTCAGGGCAGCTCCTACGAGCAGTACTTC. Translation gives CASMVSQGSSYEQYF. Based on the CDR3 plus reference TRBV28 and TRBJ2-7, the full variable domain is DVKVTQSSRYLVKRTGEKVFLECVQDMDHENMFWYRQDPGLGLRLIYFSYDVKMKEKGDIPEGYSVSREKKERFSLILESASTNQTSMYLCASMVSQGSSYEQYFGPGTRLTVT.

The chain's CDR3 is CASSKLAGDSYNEQFF. For the CDR3, the DNA is TGTGCCAGCAGCAAACTAGCGGGGGACTCCTACAATGAGCAGTTCTTC. The rearrangement links TRBV9 to TRBJ2-1; 11 nucleotides line up with TRBD2. Looked up from germline, CDR1 is SGDLS and CDR2 is YYNGEE. V shed 4 bases and J 0 bases; nucleotides not matched to a gene: 3. The CDR3 runs to 16 residues.

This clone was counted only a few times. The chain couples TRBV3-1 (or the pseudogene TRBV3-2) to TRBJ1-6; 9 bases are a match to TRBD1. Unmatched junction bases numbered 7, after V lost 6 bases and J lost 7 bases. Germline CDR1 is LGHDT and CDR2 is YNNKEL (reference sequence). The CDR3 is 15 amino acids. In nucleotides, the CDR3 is TGTGCCAGCAGGCCGAGGGACAGGGTCAATTCACCCCTCCACTTT. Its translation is CASRPRDRVNSPLHF.

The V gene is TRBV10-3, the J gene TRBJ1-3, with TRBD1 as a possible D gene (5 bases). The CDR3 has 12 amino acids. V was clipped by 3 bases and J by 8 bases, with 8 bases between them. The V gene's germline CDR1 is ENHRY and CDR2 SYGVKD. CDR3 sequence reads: CAISDRGDTIYF. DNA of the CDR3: TGTGCCATCAGTGACCGGGGGGACACCATATATTTT.

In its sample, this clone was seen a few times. CDR3 DNA: TGTGCCAGCAGTGAAGGTCCAAACAATGAGCAGTTCTTC. Translation gives CASSEGPNNEQFF. This sequence joins TRBV2 and TRBJ2-1; D gene unclear. Germline values: CDR1 SNHLY, CDR2 FYNNEI. The CDR3 is 13 residues long. With 1 base removed from V and 5 bases from J, the gap between germline ends came to 6 bases.

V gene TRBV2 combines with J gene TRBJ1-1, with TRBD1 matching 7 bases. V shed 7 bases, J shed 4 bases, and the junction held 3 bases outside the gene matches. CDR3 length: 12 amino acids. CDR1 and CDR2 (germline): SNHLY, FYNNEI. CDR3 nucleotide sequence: TGTGCCAGCACCGACAGGGTCACTGAAGCTTTCTTT. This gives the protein CASTDRVTEAFF.

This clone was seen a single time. The CDR3 loop reads CASGQGRYNEKLFF. The CDR3 coding sequence is TGTGCCAGCGGCCAGGGGAGGTATAATGAAAAACTGTTTTTT. The chain joins TRBV6-2 or TRBV6-3 to TRBJ1-4; D is possibly TRBD1 (6 bases). V was clipped by 8 bases and J by 4 bases, with 14 bases between them. Germline V gene data show CDR1 as MNHEY and CDR2 as SVGEGT. This CDR3 is built from 14 residues.

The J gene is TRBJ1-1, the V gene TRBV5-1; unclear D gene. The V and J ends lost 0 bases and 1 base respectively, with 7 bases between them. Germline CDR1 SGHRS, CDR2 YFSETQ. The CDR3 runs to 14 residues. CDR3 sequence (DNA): TGCGCCAGCAGCTTGGGCGGCCCGAACACTGAAGCTTTCTTT. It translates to CASSLGGPNTEAFF.

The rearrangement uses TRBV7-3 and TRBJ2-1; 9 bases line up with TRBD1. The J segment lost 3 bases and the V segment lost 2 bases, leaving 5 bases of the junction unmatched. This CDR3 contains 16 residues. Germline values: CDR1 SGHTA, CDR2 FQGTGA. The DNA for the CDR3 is TGTGCCAGCAGCTTAGAACAGGGGGCCTTCTACAATGAGCAGTTCTTC. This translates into CASSLEQGAFYNEQFF. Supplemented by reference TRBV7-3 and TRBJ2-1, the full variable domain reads GAGVSQTPSNKVTEKGKYVELRCDPISGHTALYWYRQSLGQGPEFLIYFQGTGAADDSGLPNDRFFAVRPEGSVSTLKIQRTERGDSAVYLCASSLEQGAFYNEQFFGPGTRLTVL.

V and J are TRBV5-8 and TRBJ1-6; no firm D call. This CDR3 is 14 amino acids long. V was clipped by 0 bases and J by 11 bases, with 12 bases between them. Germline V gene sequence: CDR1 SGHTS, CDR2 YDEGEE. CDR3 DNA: TGTGCCAGCAGCTTGGATCGGGAGTGGACACCCCTCCACTTT. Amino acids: CASSLDREWTPLHF.

In DNA form, the CDR3 reads TGTGCCAGCAGCTACGGGACAGGGGGCACTGAAGCTTTCTTT. Protein product: CASSYGTGGTEAFF. J is TRBJ1-1 and V is TRBV5-4; TRBD1 matches at 11 bases. Germline lookup yields CDR1 SGHNT and CDR2 YYREEE (reference sequence). With V trimmed by 3 bases and J by 4 bases, 2 bases remained unmatched. CDR3 length: 14 residues. The whole variable domain, remainder taken from reference TRBV5-4 and TRBJ1-1, is ETGVTQSPTHLIKTRGQQVTLRCSSQSGHNTVSWYQQALGQGPQFIFQYYREEENGRGNFPPRFSGLQFPNYSSELNVNALELDDSALYLCASSYGTGGTEAFFGQGTRLTVV.

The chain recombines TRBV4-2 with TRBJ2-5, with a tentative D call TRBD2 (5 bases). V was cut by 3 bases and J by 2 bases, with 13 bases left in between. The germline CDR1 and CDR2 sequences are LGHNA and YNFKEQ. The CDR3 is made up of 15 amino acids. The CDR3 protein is CASSQEMDWQETQYF. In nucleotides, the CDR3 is TGTGCCAGCAGCCAGGAGATGGACTGGCAAGAGACCCAGTACTTC.

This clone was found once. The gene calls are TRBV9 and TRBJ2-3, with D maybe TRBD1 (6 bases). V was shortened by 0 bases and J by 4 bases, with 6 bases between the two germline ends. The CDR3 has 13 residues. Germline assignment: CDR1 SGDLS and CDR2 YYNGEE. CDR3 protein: CASSVEGADTQYF. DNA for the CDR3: TGTGCCAGCAGCGTAGAGGGGGCAGATACGCAGTATTTT.

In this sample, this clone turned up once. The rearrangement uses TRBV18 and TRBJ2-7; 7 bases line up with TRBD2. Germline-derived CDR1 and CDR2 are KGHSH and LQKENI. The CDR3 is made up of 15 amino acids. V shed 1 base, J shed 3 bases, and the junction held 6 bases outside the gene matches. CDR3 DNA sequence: TGTGCCAGCTCACCACAGATGGCGGGAGTCTACGAGCAGTACTTC. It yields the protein CASSPQMAGVYEQYF.

In nucleotides, the CDR3 is TGTGCCAGCAGTCGCCAACAGGGACCCACAGATACGCAGTATTTT. Translated: CASSRQQGPTDTQYF. This chain joins TRBV7-2 and TRBJ2-3; perhaps TRBD1 as D (6 bases). CDR3 length equals 15 residues. Trimming cost V 6 bases and J 2 bases, with 15 bases left between them. The germline CDR1 and CDR2 sequences are SGHTA and FQGNSA.